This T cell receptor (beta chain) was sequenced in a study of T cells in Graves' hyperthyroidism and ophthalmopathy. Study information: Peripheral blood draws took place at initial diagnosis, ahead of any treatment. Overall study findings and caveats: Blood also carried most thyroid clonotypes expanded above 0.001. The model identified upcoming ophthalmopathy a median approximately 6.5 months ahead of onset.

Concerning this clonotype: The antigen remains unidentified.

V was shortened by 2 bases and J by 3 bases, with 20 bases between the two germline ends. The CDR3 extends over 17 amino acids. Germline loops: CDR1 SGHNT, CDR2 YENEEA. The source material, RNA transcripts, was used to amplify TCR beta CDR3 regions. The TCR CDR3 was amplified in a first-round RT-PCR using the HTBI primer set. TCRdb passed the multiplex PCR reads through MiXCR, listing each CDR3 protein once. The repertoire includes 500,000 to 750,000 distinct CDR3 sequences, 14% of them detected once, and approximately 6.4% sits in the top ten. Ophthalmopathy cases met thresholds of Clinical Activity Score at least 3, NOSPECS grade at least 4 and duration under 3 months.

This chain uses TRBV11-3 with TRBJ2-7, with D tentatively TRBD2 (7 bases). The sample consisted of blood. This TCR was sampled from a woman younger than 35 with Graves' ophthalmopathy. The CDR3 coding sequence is TGTGCCAGCAGCTTAAATTACCGGGGGCTAGCGGTCTACGAGCAGTACTTC. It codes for CASSLNYRGLAVYEQYF.